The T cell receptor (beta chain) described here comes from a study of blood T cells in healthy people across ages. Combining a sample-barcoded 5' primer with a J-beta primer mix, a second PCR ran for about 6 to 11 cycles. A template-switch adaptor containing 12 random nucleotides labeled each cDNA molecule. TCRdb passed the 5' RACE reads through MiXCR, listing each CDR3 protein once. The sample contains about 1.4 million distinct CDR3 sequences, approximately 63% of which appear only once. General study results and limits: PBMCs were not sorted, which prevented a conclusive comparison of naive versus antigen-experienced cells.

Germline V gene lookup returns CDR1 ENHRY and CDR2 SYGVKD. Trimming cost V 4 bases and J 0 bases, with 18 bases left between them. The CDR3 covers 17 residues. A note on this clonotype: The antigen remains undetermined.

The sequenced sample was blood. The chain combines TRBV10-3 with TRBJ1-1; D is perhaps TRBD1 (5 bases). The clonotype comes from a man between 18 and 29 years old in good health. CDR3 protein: CAISGPPGTIMNTEAFF. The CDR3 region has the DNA TGTGCCATCAGTGGCCCCCCGGGGACCATTATGAACACTGAAGCTTTCTTT.